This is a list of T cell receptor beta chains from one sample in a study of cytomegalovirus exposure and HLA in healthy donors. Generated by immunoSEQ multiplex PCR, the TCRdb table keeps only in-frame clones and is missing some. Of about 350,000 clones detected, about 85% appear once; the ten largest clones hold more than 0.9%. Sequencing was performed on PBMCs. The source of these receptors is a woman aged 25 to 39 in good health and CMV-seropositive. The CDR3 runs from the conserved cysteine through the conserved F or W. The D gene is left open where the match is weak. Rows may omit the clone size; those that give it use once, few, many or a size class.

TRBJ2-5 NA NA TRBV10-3 CAISESKSAQYF TGTGCCATCAGTGAGTCGAAGTCCGCCCAGTACTTC
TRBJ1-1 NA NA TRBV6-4 CASKREGWTEAFF TGTGCCAGCAAGAGAGAAGGTTGGACTGAAGCTTTCTTT
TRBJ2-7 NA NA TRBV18 CASSPVSGIYEQYF TGTGCCAGCTCACCGGTCAGTGGAATATACGAGCAGTACTTC
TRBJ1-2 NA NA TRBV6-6 CASSYTGNGYTF TGTGCCAGCAGTTACACAGGAAATGGCTACACCTTC
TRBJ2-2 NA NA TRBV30 CALKQLARSGELFF TGTGCCTTGAAGCAGCTAGCCCGGAGCGGGGAGCTGTTTTTT
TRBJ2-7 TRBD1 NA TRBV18 CASSPPDRGLDEQYF TGTGCCAGCTCACCACCGGACAGGGGGCTCGACGAGCAGTACTTC
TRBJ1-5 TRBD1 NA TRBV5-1 CASSFGDRSDQPQHF TGCGCCAGCAGCTTCGGGGACAGGAGCGATCAGCCCCAGCATTTT
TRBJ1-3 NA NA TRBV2 CASKGETILDPSGNTIYF TGTGCCAGCAAGGGGGAAACCATTTTGGACCCCTCTGGAAACACCATATATTTT
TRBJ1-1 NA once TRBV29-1 CSVRGGGYDTEAFF TGCAGCGTTCGGGGAGGGGGTTACGACACTGAAGCTTTCTTT
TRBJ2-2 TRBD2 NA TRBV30 CAWSSGLAGQGSNTGELFF TGTGCCTGGAGTTCGGGACTAGCGGGACAGGGGTCAAACACCGGGGAGCTGTTTTTT
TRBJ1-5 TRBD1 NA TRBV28 CASRPPGQGNQPQHF TGTGCCAGCAGACCACCGGGACAGGGCAATCAGCCCCAGCATTTT
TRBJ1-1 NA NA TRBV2 CASSVGQRNTEAFF TGTGCCAGCAGTGTCGGACAGCGGAACACTGAAGCTTTCTTT
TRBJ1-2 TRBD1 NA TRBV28 CASSSPGGASGFYGYTF TGTGCCAGCAGTTCGCCAGGGGGCGCTTCGGGGTTCTATGGCTACACCTTC